This is a list of T cell receptor beta chains from one sample in a study of OX40 agonist ivuxolimab in advanced cancers. Only in-frame clones appear in the TCRdb table, and some are missing; sequencing was by immunoSEQ multiplex PCR. The table lists some 70,000 clones, 70% to 90% of them singletons, with 8% to 10% in the top ten. Sequencing used CD4+ or CD8+ T cells sorted from blood, obtained in a trial of the OX40 agonist ivuxolimab. The receptors here all came from an adult with an advanced solid tumor such as melanoma, head and neck, liver or kidney cancer. Both conserved end residues are part of each CDR3. D genes are given only for firm matches.

d_call | v_call | cdr3_aa
NA | TRBV18 | CASSPLQGNTEAFF
NA | TRBV5-1 | CASSLGQGTANYGYTF
TRBD2 | TRBV10-3 | CAISLTSANTGELFF
NA | TRBV11-1 | CASSSLVDNEQFF
NA | TRBV29-1 | CSVDQVNYGYTF
NA | TRBV6-5 | CASSYLANYGYTF
TRBD1 | TRBV6-5 | CASSSGGEKLFF
NA | TRBV7-2 | CASSLGGRADQPQHF
NA | TRBV5-8 | CASSLVVGFAGELFF
TRBD1 | TRBV7-2 | CASSLGQGRVYTF
NA | TRBV7-8 | CASSFREQGAGYTF
NA | TRBV7-2 | CASSRDSAYTDTQYF
TRBD1 | TRBV4-2 | CASSRDSGYNEQFF
NA | TRBV7-1 | CASSYLQRGQSRANVLTF
NA | TRBV28 | CASILTPLAEAFF
NA | TRBV18 | CASSAGEISNYGYTF
TRBD1 | TRBV7-2 | CASSLVGTGGNQPQHF
TRBD2 | TRBV15 | CATSRDPAGGTDTQYF
NA | TRBV4-1 | CASSRGGQGRYGYTF
TRBD2 | TRBV7-2 | CASSLVGTSGGQETQYF
NA | TRBV4-1 | CASSQAGVVQYF
TRBD1 | TRBV7-2 | CASSPDRATEAFF
NA | TRBV7-6 | CASSKTEVLSYEQYF
NA | TRBV5-4 | CASSSPTAGNTIYF
NA | TRBV6-1 | CASSRQKVAFF
TRBD1 | TRBV4-3 | CASSPSWGQVDQPQHF
NA | TRBV10-1 | CASSERSRSGNTIYF
TRBD2 | TRBV7-2 | CASSPGGGGSTDTQYF
NA | TRBV11-3 | CASSSGEGRETQYF
NA | TRBV10-3 | CAINGGNYGYTF
TRBD1 | TRBV7-9 | CASSWGQGGYSPLHF
NA | TRBV11-3 | CASSLTEGSWEKLFF
NA | TRBV6-6 | CASSKGLLSYNEQFF
NA | TRBV6-5 | CASRGFSDTDTQYF
NA | TRBV4-2 | CASSQEAGAGNTIYF
NA | TRBV7-2 | CASSLARGRGGNTIYF
NA | TRBV6-5 | CASSSRGDGYTF
NA | TRBV6-1 | CASSRGEPAYYGYTF
NA | TRBV2 | CASSLSLSYGYTF